This T cell receptor (beta chain) comes out of a study of blood T cell repertoires in COVID-19. Study-wide context: Researchers got acute and convalescent COVID-19 samples from the United States, Italy and Spain.

Trimming took off 3 bases at V and 5 bases at J, with 14 bases between the two ends. Germline V CDR1 and CDR2: SGHTA, FQGNSA. This CDR3 has 15 residues. The assay was immunoSEQ multiplex PCR, and TCRdb's table has in-frame clones only and misses some. The table lists roughly 150,000 clones, 79% of them singletons. This clonotype was obtained from a woman aged 60-75 years with COVID-19, enrolled during active disease. The sequencing sample was made of peripheral blood. V and J are TRBV7-2 and TRBJ2-4; possibly TRBD2 for D (6 bases). The CDR3 coding sequence is TGTGCCAGCAGCTTTCGGGGGATGGGCGAAAACATTCAGTACTTC. This gives the protein CASSFRGMGENIQYF.